This T cell receptor (beta chain) derives from a study of OX40 agonist ivuxolimab in advanced cancers. General study points: Among T cells, CD8+ cells averaged more expanded clones than CD4+ cells. Clonal expansion from baseline to week 6 occurred in both CD4+ and CD8+ T cells. The antigen specificity of the peripheral T cells (those that were expanded) was not determined. Also showing low normalized T-cell clonal expansion were some of the nonresponders.

Measured with immunoSEQ multiplex PCR; TCRdb has only the in-frame clones, and not every one. The sample has about 76,000 clones, 85% to 90% seen once. This clone was observed a few times. Its antigen remains unidentified. The V gene lost 6 bases and the J gene lost 3 bases, with 8 bases spanning the gap. Germline V gene data show CDR1 as SGHTA and CDR2 as FQGNSA. The CDR3 extends over 13 amino acids. The genes are TRBV7-2 and TRBJ1-4, with a weak D call TRBD1 (5 bases). This material consisted of CD4+ or CD8+ T cells sorted from blood, taken in a trial of the OX40 agonist ivuxolimab. This receptor was identified in an adult with an advanced solid tumor such as melanoma, head and neck, liver or kidney cancer. CDR3 sequence: CASRGGANEKLFF. CDR3 DNA sequence: TGTGCCAGCAGGGGAGGGGCTAATGAAAAACTGTTTTTT. The full variable domain, rest sourced from reference TRBV7-2 and TRBJ1-4, is GAGVSQSPSNKVTEKGKDVELRCDPISGHTALYWYRQSLGQGLEFLIYFQGNSAPDKSGLPSDRFSAERTGGSVSTLTIQRTQQEDSAVYLCASRGGANEKLFFGSGTQLSVL.